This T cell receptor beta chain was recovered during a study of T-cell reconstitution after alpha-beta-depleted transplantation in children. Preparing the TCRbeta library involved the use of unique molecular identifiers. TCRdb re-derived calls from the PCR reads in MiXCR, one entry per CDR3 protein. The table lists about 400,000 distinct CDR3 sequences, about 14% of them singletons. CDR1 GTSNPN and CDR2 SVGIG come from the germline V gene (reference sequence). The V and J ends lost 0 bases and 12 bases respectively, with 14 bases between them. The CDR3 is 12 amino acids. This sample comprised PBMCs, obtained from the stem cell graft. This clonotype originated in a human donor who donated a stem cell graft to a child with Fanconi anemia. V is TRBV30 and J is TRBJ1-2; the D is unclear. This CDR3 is CAWSVSPAGHTF. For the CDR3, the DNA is TGTGCCTGGAGTGTATCCCCGGCAGGCCACACCTTC.